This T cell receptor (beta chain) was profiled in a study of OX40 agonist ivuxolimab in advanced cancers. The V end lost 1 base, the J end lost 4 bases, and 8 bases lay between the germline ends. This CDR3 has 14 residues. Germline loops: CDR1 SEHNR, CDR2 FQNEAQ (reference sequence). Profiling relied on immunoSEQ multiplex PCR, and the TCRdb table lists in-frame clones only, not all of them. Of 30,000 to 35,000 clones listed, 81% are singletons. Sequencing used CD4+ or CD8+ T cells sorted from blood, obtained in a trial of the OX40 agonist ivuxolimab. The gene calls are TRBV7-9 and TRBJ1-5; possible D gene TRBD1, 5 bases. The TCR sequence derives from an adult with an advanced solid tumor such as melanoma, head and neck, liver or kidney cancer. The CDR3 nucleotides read TGTGCCAGCAGCTTAGGGGCAGGGAATCAGCCCCAGCATTTT. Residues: CASSLGAGNQPQHF.